These T cell receptor beta chains were read from a single sample in a study of shared clonotypes between healthy human individuals. Profiling relied on immunoSEQ multiplex PCR, and the TCRdb table lists in-frame clones only, not all of them. The data hold more than 2 million clones, with approximately 94% observed a single time. Sequencing was carried out using naive CD8+ T cells sorted from blood. The origin of the receptors is a man younger than 30 in good health. The CDR3 runs from the conserved cysteine through the conserved F or W. Fields, in order: CDR3 DNA, CDR3 protein, V gene, D gene, J gene, clone size. A D gene is named only where the DNA matches it firmly. Expanded clones get a size class; other rows say once, few or many, or leave the size out.

CDR3 DNA: TGTGCCAGCAGCTTAGGGGGGAGCCGCACAGATACGCAGTATTTT; CDR3 protein: CASSLGGSRTDTQYF; V gene: TRBV7-2; D gene: NA; J gene: TRBJ2-3; clone size: NA
CDR3 DNA: TGTGCCAGCTCCTCCCAGGGACAGTTCTATGGCTACACCTTC; CDR3 protein: CASSSQGQFYGYTF; V gene: TRBV28; D gene: TRBD1; J gene: TRBJ1-2; clone size: NA
CDR3 DNA: TGTGCCAGCAGCGTAGACGGTATCCAAGAGACCCAGTACTTC; CDR3 protein: CASSVDGIQETQYF; V gene: TRBV9; D gene: NA; J gene: TRBJ2-5; clone size: NA
CDR3 DNA: TGTGCCAGCAGTTTATTGACAGGGTCTTACACTGAAGCTTTCTTT; CDR3 protein: CASSLLTGSYTEAFF; V gene: TRBV27; D gene: TRBD1; J gene: TRBJ1-1; clone size: NA
CDR3 DNA: TGTGCCTGGAGTGCAGTGGGTCTGGCTGATAGCATGAACACTGAAGCTTTCTTT; CDR3 protein: CAWSAVGLADSMNTEAFF; V gene: TRBV30; D gene: NA; J gene: TRBJ1-1; clone size: NA
CDR3 DNA: TGTGCCAGCAGTTTTCTTAACTCCTACGAGCAGTACTTC; CDR3 protein: CASSFLNSYEQYF; V gene: TRBV28; D gene: NA; J gene: TRBJ2-7; clone size: once
CDR3 DNA: TGCGCCAGCAGCTTCAAGGGACTATGGGGCAATGAGCAGTTCTTC; CDR3 protein: CASSFKGLWGNEQFF; V gene: TRBV5-1; D gene: TRBD2; J gene: TRBJ2-1; clone size: once
CDR3 DNA: TGTGCCAGTAGTCTTTGGGACAGGGTTGATGGCTACACCTTC; CDR3 protein: CASSLWDRVDGYTF; V gene: TRBV19; D gene: TRBD1; J gene: TRBJ1-2; clone size: NA
CDR3 DNA: TGCGCCAGCAGCCAGCAGGGGGCTGGGAATGAGCAGTTCTTC; CDR3 protein: CASSQQGAGNEQFF; V gene: TRBV4-1; D gene: TRBD1; J gene: TRBJ2-1; clone size: NA
CDR3 DNA: TGCGCCAGCAGTGAGTCTACTAGTCCCTACAATGAGCAGTTCTTC; CDR3 protein: CASSESTSPYNEQFF; V gene: TRBV10-2; D gene: NA; J gene: TRBJ2-1; clone size: NA
CDR3 DNA: TGTGCCAGTAGTTTATTGACATCTCCGGTTGTCTATGGCTACACCTTC; CDR3 protein: CASSLLTSPVVYGYTF; V gene: TRBV19; D gene: NA; J gene: TRBJ1-2; clone size: NA
CDR3 DNA: TGTGCCAGCAGTTTAGGGACAGTCTACAATGAGCAGTTCTTC; CDR3 protein: CASSLGTVYNEQFF; V gene: TRBV27; D gene: TRBD1; J gene: TRBJ2-1; clone size: NA
CDR3 DNA: TGTGCCAGCAGCTTAGCGACAGGGGGAAAAAACATTCAGTACTTC; CDR3 protein: CASSLATGGKNIQYF; V gene: TRBV11-2; D gene: TRBD1; J gene: TRBJ2-4; clone size: NA
CDR3 DNA: TGTGCCAGTAGTATAGGGACTCCAGCCTACGAGCAGTACTTC; CDR3 protein: CASSIGTPAYEQYF; V gene: TRBV19; D gene: NA; J gene: TRBJ2-7; clone size: once
CDR3 DNA: TGTGCCAGCAGCGGTGGGGCGGATTACGAGCAGTACTTC; CDR3 protein: CASSGGADYEQYF; V gene: TRBV9; D gene: NA; J gene: TRBJ2-7; clone size: NA
CDR3 DNA: TGCGCCAGCAGCCAAGATCATGGGGGTATACAGTTCTTC; CDR3 protein: CASSQDHGGIQFF; V gene: TRBV4-3; D gene: NA; J gene: TRBJ2-1; clone size: once
CDR3 DNA: TGTGCCAGCAGTGAACACAGGGATGAAAAACTGTTTTTT; CDR3 protein: CASSEHRDEKLFF; V gene: TRBV6-1; D gene: NA; J gene: TRBJ1-4; clone size: NA
CDR3 DNA: TGTGCCACCAGCAGAAACATAGACGGCTACGAGCAGTACTTC; CDR3 protein: CATSRNIDGYEQYF; V gene: TRBV15; D gene: NA; J gene: TRBJ2-7; clone size: NA
CDR3 DNA: TGTGCCAGCAGCTCAGGAATAGGGGCCCCATATGGCTACACCTTC; CDR3 protein: CASSSGIGAPYGYTF; V gene: TRBV5-6; D gene: NA; J gene: TRBJ1-2; clone size: NA
CDR3 DNA: TGCAGCGTCGGAACAGGGGCCTACGAGCAGTACTTC; CDR3 protein: CSVGTGAYEQYF; V gene: TRBV29-1; D gene: TRBD1; J gene: TRBJ2-7; clone size: once
CDR3 DNA: TGTGCCAGCAGCCCGCTAGGGACAGTGAACTACGAGCAGTACTTC; CDR3 protein: CASSPLGTVNYEQYF; V gene: TRBV27; D gene: TRBD1; J gene: TRBJ2-7; clone size: NA
CDR3 DNA: TGTGCCCTCGGGGGGGCGAACACCGGGGAGCTGTTTTTT; CDR3 protein: CALGGANTGELFF; V gene: TRBV7-9; D gene: TRBD2; J gene: TRBJ2-2; clone size: NA
CDR3 DNA: TGCGCCAGCAGCTTAGTCGATGAGCAGTTCTTC; CDR3 protein: CASSLVDEQFF; V gene: TRBV4-1; D gene: NA; J gene: TRBJ2-1; clone size: NA
CDR3 DNA: TGTGCCAGTGGGGCTTGGCAGGGAGACGAGCAGTACTTC; CDR3 protein: CASGAWQGDEQYF; V gene: TRBV5-8; D gene: NA; J gene: TRBJ2-7; clone size: NA
CDR3 DNA: TGTGCCAGCAGCGTGGGAGCGGCCCTAGAGACCCAGTACTTC; CDR3 protein: CASSVGAALETQYF; V gene: TRBV9; D gene: NA; J gene: TRBJ2-5; clone size: NA
CDR3 DNA: TGTGCCAGCAGCCCCTTGGACGCCGATGCCGATGAAGCTTTCTTT; CDR3 protein: CASSPLDADADEAFF; V gene: TRBV27; D gene: NA; J gene: TRBJ1-1; clone size: NA
CDR3 DNA: TGTGCCAGCAGCTTAGAGGGACAGGGGGCAGATACGCAGTATTTT; CDR3 protein: CASSLEGQGADTQYF; V gene: TRBV13; D gene: TRBD1; J gene: TRBJ2-3; clone size: NA
CDR3 DNA: TGTGCCAGCACCCTTGAGGGGGAGAACTACGAGCAGTACTTC; CDR3 protein: CASTLEGENYEQYF; V gene: TRBV7-9; D gene: NA; J gene: TRBJ2-7; clone size: NA
CDR3 DNA: TGTGCCAGCAGTTACAGGATCTCCTACGAGCAGTACTTC; CDR3 protein: CASSYRISYEQYF; V gene: TRBV28; D gene: NA; J gene: TRBJ2-7; clone size: NA
CDR3 DNA: TGTGCCAGCGTCCAACCGGGCTTATCGACCTACGAGCAGTACTTC; CDR3 protein: CASVQPGLSTYEQYF; V gene: TRBV7-9; D gene: NA; J gene: TRBJ2-7; clone size: NA
CDR3 DNA: TGTGCCTGGAGTTACAGGGGATGGGAAAAACTGTTTTTT; CDR3 protein: CAWSYRGWEKLFF; V gene: TRBV30; D gene: TRBD1; J gene: TRBJ1-4; clone size: NA
CDR3 DNA: TGCGCCAGCAGTGACCCAGCTGAGGGGGCGAGGGGTGAGACCCAGTACTTC; CDR3 protein: CASSDPAEGARGETQYF; V gene: TRBV10-2; D gene: TRBD1; J gene: TRBJ2-5; clone size: NA
CDR3 DNA: TGTGCCAGCAGCGTCGGACAGGAGCAGTTCTTC; CDR3 protein: CASSVGQEQFF; V gene: TRBV9; D gene: NA; J gene: TRBJ2-1; clone size: once
CDR3 DNA: TGTGCCAGCAGTGGACAGGGTGTTGAATATGGCTACACCTTC; CDR3 protein: CASSGQGVEYGYTF; V gene: TRBV7-9; D gene: TRBD1; J gene: TRBJ1-2; clone size: NA
CDR3 DNA: TGTGCCAGCAGTTGGACAGCGACAGGTGAAAAACTGTTTTTT; CDR3 protein: CASSWTATGEKLFF; V gene: TRBV27; D gene: NA; J gene: TRBJ1-4; clone size: NA
CDR3 DNA: TGTGCCAGCAGCCTTAGCGGGACTTACTACGAGCAGTACTTC; CDR3 protein: CASSLSGTYYEQYF; V gene: TRBV7-9; D gene: TRBD2; J gene: TRBJ2-7; clone size: NA
CDR3 DNA: TGCGCCAGCAGCCCAGGGGACAGGGGGATCGACGAGCAGTACTTC; CDR3 protein: CASSPGDRGIDEQYF; V gene: TRBV4-1; D gene: TRBD1; J gene: TRBJ2-7; clone size: NA
CDR3 DNA: TGTGCCAGCAGGAGAGCGGGAGGGACAGATACGCAGTATTTT; CDR3 protein: CASRRAGGTDTQYF; V gene: TRBV2; D gene: TRBD2; J gene: TRBJ2-3; clone size: NA
CDR3 DNA: TGTGCCAGCAGCGAAGACAGGGTATCCTACAATGAGCAGTTCTTC; CDR3 protein: CASSEDRVSYNEQFF; V gene: TRBV9; D gene: TRBD1; J gene: TRBJ2-1; clone size: NA
CDR3 DNA: TGTGTAACGGGGGTTAATAACAATCAGCCCCAGCATTTT; CDR3 protein: CVTGVNNNQPQHF; V gene: TRBV27; D gene: NA; J gene: TRBJ1-5; clone size: once
CDR3 DNA: TGCGCCAGCAGCTTGGCCGGCACCTGGGGCAATCAGCCCCAGCATTTT; CDR3 protein: CASSLAGTWGNQPQHF; V gene: TRBV5-1; D gene: NA; J gene: TRBJ1-5; clone size: NA
CDR3 DNA: TGTGCCAGCAGTTCGCGGGGAGCCCCGAACTACGAGCAGTACTTC; CDR3 protein: CASSSRGAPNYEQYF; V gene: TRBV27; D gene: NA; J gene: TRBJ2-7; clone size: NA
CDR3 DNA: TGCGCCAGCAGCCAAGCAGGACTAGCGGGAGCCTACAATGAGCAGTTCTTC; CDR3 protein: CASSQAGLAGAYNEQFF; V gene: TRBV4-3; D gene: TRBD2; J gene: TRBJ2-1; clone size: NA
CDR3 DNA: TGCGCCAGCAGCTTGGCCGGCTTCCTTAGCTCCTACAATGAGCAGTTCTTC; CDR3 protein: CASSLAGFLSSYNEQFF; V gene: TRBV5-1; D gene: NA; J gene: TRBJ2-1; clone size: NA
CDR3 DNA: TGTGCCAGCAGCTCTAATCCGGGACAGAAGGAAGAGAACACCGGGGAGCTGTTTTTT; CDR3 protein: CASSSNPGQKEENTGELFF; V gene: TRBV9; D gene: TRBD1; J gene: TRBJ2-2; clone size: NA
CDR3 DNA: TGTGCCAGCAGCACAATCGGCAATGAGCAGTTCTTC; CDR3 protein: CASSTIGNEQFF; V gene: TRBV7-8; D gene: NA; J gene: TRBJ2-1; clone size: NA
CDR3 DNA: TGTGCCAGCAGCCAAGGGGGTTTCGGGCCCCAGCATTTT; CDR3 protein: CASSQGGFGPQHF; V gene: TRBV14; D gene: NA; J gene: TRBJ1-5; clone size: NA
CDR3 DNA: TGTGCCAGCAGCCCTCCCTTAGCGGGAGTAACAGATACGCAGTATTTT; CDR3 protein: CASSPPLAGVTDTQYF; V gene: TRBV9; D gene: TRBD2; J gene: TRBJ2-3; clone size: NA
CDR3 DNA: TGTGCCAGCAGCTTAATTGCCTCTAGCACAGATACGCAGTATTTT; CDR3 protein: CASSLIASSTDTQYF; V gene: TRBV7-6; D gene: NA; J gene: TRBJ2-3; clone size: NA
CDR3 DNA: TGTGCCAGCAGCCCATACCGGGACTCCTTTAATGAGCAGTTCTTC; CDR3 protein: CASSPYRDSFNEQFF; V gene: TRBV13; D gene: NA; J gene: TRBJ2-1; clone size: NA
CDR3 DNA: TGTGCCAGCAGCTTAGGAGGGGGTACCTACGAGCAGTACTTC; CDR3 protein: CASSLGGGTYEQYF; V gene: TRBV11-2; D gene: NA; J gene: TRBJ2-7; clone size: once
CDR3 DNA: TGTGCCAGCAGTCACCAGGGTCCTGAAAAACTGTTTTTT; CDR3 protein: CASSHQGPEKLFF; V gene: TRBV6-5; D gene: NA; J gene: TRBJ1-4; clone size: NA
CDR3 DNA: TGTGCCAGCAGCGTCCAGACAGGGGGTACTGGGGCCAACGTCCTGACTTTC; CDR3 protein: CASSVQTGGTGANVLTF; V gene: TRBV9; D gene: TRBD1; J gene: TRBJ2-6; clone size: NA
CDR3 DNA: TGTGCCAGCAGCTTGACAGGAGGGGGCACTGAAGCTTTCTTT; CDR3 protein: CASSLTGGGTEAFF; V gene: TRBV11-2; D gene: NA; J gene: TRBJ1-1; clone size: NA
CDR3 DNA: TGCAGCGTTGAAGGGACTAGCGGGGGAAATGAGCAGTTCTTC; CDR3 protein: CSVEGTSGGNEQFF; V gene: TRBV29-1; D gene: TRBD2; J gene: TRBJ2-1; clone size: once
CDR3 DNA: TGTGCCAGCAGCTTGGGGGGAGGAGGAAGTCAGCCCCAGCATTTT; CDR3 protein: CASSLGGGGSQPQHF; V gene: TRBV5-6; D gene: NA; J gene: TRBJ1-5; clone size: NA
CDR3 DNA: TGTGCCAGCAGTTTAAGGACTGAAGCTTTCTTT; CDR3 protein: CASSLRTEAFF; V gene: TRBV28; D gene: NA; J gene: TRBJ1-1; clone size: NA
CDR3 DNA: TGCGCCAGCAGCCAAGTATGGGGGGGTGGCACAGATACGCAGTATTTT; CDR3 protein: CASSQVWGGGTDTQYF; V gene: TRBV4-3; D gene: TRBD2; J gene: TRBJ2-3; clone size: NA
CDR3 DNA: TGTGCCAGCTCCCAGACTAGCGGGGGGGCCTCAGATACGCAGTATTTT; CDR3 protein: CASSQTSGGASDTQYF; V gene: TRBV18; D gene: TRBD2; J gene: TRBJ2-3; clone size: NA